This T cell receptor (beta chain) is from a study of T cell responses to AZD1222 COVID-19 vaccine. Study-wide findings and caveats: Only a handful of AZD1222 recipients, roughly 6 in all, had baseline seropositivity. Repertoires were obtained only post-peak T cell response.

A remark on this clone: Its antigen is undetermined.

The V end lost 5 bases, the J end lost 7 bases, and 12 bases lay between the germline ends. This CDR3 is 13 amino acids long. Germline CDR1 MNHNS, CDR2 SASEGT. The assay was immunoSEQ multiplex PCR, and TCRdb's table has in-frame clones only and misses some. The sample shows approximately 160,000 clones, about 90% of them seen only once. The receptor's source is an adult in good health. Here the sequenced sample was peripheral blood, taken on day 0 of AZD1222 vaccination. This sequence joins TRBV6-1 and TRBJ2-1; D gene uncertain. CDR3 DNA: TGTGCCAGCAGTTATATGCGAGAGAATGAGCAGTTCTTC. Its protein product is CASSYMRENEQFF.